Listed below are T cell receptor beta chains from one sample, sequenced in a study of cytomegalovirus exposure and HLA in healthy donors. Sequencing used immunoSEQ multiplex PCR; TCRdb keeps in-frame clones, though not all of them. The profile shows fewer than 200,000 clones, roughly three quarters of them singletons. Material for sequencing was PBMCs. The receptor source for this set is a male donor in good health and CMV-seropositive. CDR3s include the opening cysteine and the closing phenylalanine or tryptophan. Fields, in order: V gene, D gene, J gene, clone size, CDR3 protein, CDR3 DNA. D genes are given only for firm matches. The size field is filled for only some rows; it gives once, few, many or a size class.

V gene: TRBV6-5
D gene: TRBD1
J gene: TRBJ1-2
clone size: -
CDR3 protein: CASSPKTGLYGYTF
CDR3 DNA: TGTGCCAGCAGTCCCAAGACAGGGCTCTATGGCTACACCTTC

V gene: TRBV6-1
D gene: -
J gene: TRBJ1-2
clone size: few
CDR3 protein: CASSDRGWNYGYTF
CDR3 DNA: TGTGCCAGCAGTGACAGGGGTTGGAACTATGGCTACACCTTC

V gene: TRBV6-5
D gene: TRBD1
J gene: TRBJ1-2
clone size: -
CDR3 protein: CASSYGRGRGYGYTF
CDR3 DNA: TGTGCCAGCAGTTACGGCAGGGGGCGAGGCTATGGCTACACCTTC

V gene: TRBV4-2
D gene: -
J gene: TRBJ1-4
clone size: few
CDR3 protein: CASSQDDWRGEKLFF
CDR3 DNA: TGTGCCAGCAGCCAGGACGATTGGCGGGGTGAAAAACTGTTTTTT

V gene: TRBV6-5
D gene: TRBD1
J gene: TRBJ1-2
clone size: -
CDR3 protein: CASSTRQGSVRGYTF
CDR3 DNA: TGTGCCAGCAGTACAAGACAGGGTAGCGTCCGGGGCTACACCTTC

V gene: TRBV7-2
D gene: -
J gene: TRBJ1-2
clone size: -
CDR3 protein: CASSFPGMDGYTF
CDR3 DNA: TGTGCCAGCAGCTTCCCCGGGATGGATGGCTACACCTTC

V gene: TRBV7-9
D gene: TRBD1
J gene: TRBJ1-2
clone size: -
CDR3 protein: CASSLAGTGYGYTF
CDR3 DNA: TGTGCCAGCAGCTTGGCCGGGACAGGGTATGGCTACACCTTC

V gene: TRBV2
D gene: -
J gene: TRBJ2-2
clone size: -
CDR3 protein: CASSEGRTGELFF
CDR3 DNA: TGTGCCAGCAGTGAAGGGCGGACCGGGGAGCTGTTTTTT

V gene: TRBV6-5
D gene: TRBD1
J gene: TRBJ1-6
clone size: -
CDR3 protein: CASSYSGQGALSPLHF
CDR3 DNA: TGTGCCAGCAGTTACTCGGGACAGGGGGCGCTTTCACCCCTCCACTTT

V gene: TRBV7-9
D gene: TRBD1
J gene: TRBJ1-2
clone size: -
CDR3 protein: CASSGYRDRDPVVTF
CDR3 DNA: TGTGCCAGCAGCGGATACCGGGACAGGGACCCTGTTGTCACCTTC

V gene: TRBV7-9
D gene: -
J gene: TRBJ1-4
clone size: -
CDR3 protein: CSSKGGPTNEKLFF
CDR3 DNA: TGTTCCAGCAAGGGAGGGCCAACTAATGAAAAACTGTTTTTT

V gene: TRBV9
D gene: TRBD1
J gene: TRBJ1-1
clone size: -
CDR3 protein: CASSQDRDGLNTEAFF
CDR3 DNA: TGTGCCAGCAGCCAGGACAGGGACGGGTTGAACACTGAAGCTTTCTTT

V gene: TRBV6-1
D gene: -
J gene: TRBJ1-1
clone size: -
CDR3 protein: CASREGGAGNTEAFF
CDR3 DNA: TGTGCCAGCAGGGAGGGGGGGGCGGGGAACACTGAAGCTTTCTTT

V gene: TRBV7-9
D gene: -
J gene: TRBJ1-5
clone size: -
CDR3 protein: CASSLAGRGYQPQHF
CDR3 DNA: TGTGCCAGCAGCTTAGCGGGGCGGGGCTATCAGCCCCAGCATTTT

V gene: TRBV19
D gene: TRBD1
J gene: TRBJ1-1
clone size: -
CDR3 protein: CASSPGQWNTEAFF
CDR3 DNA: TGTGCCAGCTCACCGGGACAGTGGAACACTGAAGCTTTCTTT

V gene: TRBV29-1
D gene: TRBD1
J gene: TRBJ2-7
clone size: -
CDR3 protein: CSVMTGNSYEQYF
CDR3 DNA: TGCAGCGTTATGACAGGGAACTCCTACGAGCAGTACTTC

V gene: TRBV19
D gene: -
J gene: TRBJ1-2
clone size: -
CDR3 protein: CASRAGSYGYTF
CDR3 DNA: TGTGCCAGTAGGGCCGGGTCCTATGGCTACACCTTC

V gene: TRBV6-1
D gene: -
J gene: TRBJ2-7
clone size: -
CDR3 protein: CASSGGENYEQYF
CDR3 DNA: TGTGCCAGCAGTGGCGGGGAGAATTACGAGCAGTACTTC

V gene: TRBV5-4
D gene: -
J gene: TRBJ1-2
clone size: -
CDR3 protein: CASSPGAAANYGYTF
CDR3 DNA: TGTGCCAGCAGCCCAGGGGCGGCGGCTAACTATGGCTACACCTTC

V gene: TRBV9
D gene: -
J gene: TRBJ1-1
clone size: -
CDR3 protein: CASSVGSVNTEAFF
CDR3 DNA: TGTGCCAGCAGCGTAGGTTCGGTGAACACTGAAGCTTTCTTT

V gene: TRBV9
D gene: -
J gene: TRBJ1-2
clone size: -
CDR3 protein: CASSVDLDSPYGYTF
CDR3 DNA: TGTGCCAGCAGCGTAGATCTGGACAGCCCCTATGGCTACACCTTC

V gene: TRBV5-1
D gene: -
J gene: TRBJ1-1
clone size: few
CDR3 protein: CASSSGGVNFNTEAFF
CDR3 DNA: TGCGCCAGCAGCTCCGGGGGGGTGAATTTCAACACTGAAGCTTTCTTT

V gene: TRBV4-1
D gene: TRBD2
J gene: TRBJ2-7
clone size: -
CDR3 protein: CASSQGAGGLYEQYF
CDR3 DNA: TGCGCCAGCAGCCAAGGAGCGGGGGGGTTATACGAGCAGTACTTC

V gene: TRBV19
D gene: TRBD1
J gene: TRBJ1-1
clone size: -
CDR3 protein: CASRGTGAEAFF
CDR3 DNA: TGTGCCAGTAGGGGGACAGGGGCTGAAGCTTTCTTT

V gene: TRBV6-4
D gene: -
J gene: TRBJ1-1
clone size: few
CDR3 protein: CASSGGRRETEAFF
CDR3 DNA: TGTGCCAGTTCGGGGGGCAGGAGGGAAACTGAAGCTTTCTTT

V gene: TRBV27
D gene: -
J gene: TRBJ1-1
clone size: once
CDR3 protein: CASSYARVNTEAFF
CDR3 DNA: TGTGCCAGCAGCTACGCGAGGGTGAACACTGAAGCTTTCTTT

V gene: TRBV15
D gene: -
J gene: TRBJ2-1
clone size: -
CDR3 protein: CATSSGGDPFYNEQFF
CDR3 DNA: TGTGCCACCAGCTCGGGCGGGGACCCTTTTTACAATGAGCAGTTCTTC

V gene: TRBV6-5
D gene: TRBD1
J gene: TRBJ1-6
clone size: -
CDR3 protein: CASRPGTGNNSPLHF
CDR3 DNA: TGTGCCAGCAGGCCCGGGACAGGGAATAATTCACCCCTCCACTTT

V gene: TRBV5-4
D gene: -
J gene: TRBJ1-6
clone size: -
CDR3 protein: CASSLEDSANSPLHF
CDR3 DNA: TGTGCCAGCAGCTTAGAGGACAGCGCTAATTCACCCCTCCACTTT

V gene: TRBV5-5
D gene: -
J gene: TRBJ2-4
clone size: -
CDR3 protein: CASSLDWGSGAKNIQYF
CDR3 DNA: TGTGCCAGCAGCTTGGACTGGGGAAGCGGGGCCAAAAACATTCAGTACTTC

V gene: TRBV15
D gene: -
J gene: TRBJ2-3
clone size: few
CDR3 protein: CATDPLPGSTDTQYF
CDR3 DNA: TGTGCCACCGACCCGCTGCCCGGGAGCACAGATACGCAGTATTTT

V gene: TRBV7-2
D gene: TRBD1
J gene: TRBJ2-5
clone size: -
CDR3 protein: CASSSLGGTGAQYF
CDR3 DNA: TGTGCCAGCAGCTCCCTAGGGGGGACAGGGGCCCAGTACTTC

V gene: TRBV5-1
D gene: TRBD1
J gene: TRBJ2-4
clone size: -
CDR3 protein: CASSLTAGGSKNIQYF
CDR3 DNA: TGCGCCAGCAGCTTGACCGCAGGGGGCTCAAAAAACATTCAGTACTTC

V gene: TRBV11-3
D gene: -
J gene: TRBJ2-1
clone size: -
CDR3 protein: CASSPRGVETGGRLNEQFF
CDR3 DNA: TGTGCCAGCAGCCCCCGAGGGGTGGAGACGGGGGGCCGTCTCAATGAGCAGTTCTTC

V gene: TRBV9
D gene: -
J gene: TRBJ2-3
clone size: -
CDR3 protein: CASEGGVSPSTDTQYF
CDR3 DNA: TGTGCCAGCGAGGGGGGGGTTTCCCCTAGCACAGATACGCAGTATTTT

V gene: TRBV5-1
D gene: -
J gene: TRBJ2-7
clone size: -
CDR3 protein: CASSPGAGPYEQYF
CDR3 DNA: TGCGCCAGCAGCCCGGGCGCAGGGCCCTACGAGCAGTACTTC

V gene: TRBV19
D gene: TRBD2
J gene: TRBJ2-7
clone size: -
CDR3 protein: CASSIGLAGPTWGYEQYF
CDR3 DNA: TGTGCCAGCAGTATAGGACTAGCGGGCCCAACGTGGGGCTACGAGCAGTACTTC

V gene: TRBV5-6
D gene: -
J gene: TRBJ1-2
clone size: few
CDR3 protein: CASSFAQGLRGYTF
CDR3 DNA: TGTGCCAGCAGCTTTGCACAGGGTTTGCGGGGCTACACCTTC

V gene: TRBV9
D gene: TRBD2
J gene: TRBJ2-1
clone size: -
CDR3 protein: CASSVGTSGYNEQFF
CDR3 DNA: TGTGCCAGCAGCGTTGGGACTAGCGGATACAATGAGCAGTTCTTC

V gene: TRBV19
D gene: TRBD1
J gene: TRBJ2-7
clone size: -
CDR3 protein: CASSLRTGDEQYF
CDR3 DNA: TGTGCCAGTAGCCTTAGGACAGGGGACGAGCAGTACTTC

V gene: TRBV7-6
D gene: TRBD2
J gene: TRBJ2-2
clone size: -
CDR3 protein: CASSLGGGASGELFF
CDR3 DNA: TGTGCCAGCAGCTTAGGCGGGGGGGCCAGCGGGGAGCTGTTTTTT

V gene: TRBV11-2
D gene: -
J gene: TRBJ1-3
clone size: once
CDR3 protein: CASSSVGVGGNTIYF
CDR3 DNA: TGTGCCAGCAGCTCGGTCGGGGTGGGAGGAAACACCATATATTTT

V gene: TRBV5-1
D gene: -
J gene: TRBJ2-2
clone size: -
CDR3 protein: CASSLVPHSGTNTGELFF
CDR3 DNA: TGCGCCAGCAGCTTGGTCCCACATTCGGGGACGAACACCGGGGAGCTGTTTTTT

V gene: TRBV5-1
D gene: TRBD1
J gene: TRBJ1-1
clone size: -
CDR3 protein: CASSFIGQGALTEAFF
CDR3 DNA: TGCGCCAGCAGCTTTATAGGACAGGGGGCGTTGACTGAAGCTTTCTTT

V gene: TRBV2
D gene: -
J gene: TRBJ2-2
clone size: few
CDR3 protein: CATALGPGVNTGELFF
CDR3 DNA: TGTGCCACCGCGCTAGGCCCGGGTGTCAACACCGGGGAGCTGTTTTTT

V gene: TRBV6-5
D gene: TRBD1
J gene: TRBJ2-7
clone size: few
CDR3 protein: CASSSPGQGHEQYF
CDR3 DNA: TGTGCCAGCAGTAGCCCTGGACAGGGCCACGAGCAGTACTTC

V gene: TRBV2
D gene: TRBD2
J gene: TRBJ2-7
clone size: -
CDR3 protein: CASSAGGVTYEQYF
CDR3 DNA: TGTGCCAGCAGTGCGGGGGGGGTTACCTACGAGCAGTACTTC

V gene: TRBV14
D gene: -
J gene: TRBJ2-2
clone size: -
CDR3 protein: CASSQIIGELFF
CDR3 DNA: TGTGCCAGCAGCCAAATAATTGGGGAGCTGTTTTTT

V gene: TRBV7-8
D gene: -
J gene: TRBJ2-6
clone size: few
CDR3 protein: CASSPPGHRLSGANVLTF
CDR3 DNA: TGTGCCAGCAGTCCCCCTGGACACAGGCTCTCTGGGGCCAACGTCCTGACTTTC

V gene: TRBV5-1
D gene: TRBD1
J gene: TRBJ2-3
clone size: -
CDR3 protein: CASSRGTGGNTDTQYF
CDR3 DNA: TGCGCCAGCAGCCGAGGGACAGGGGGTAACACAGATACGCAGTATTTT

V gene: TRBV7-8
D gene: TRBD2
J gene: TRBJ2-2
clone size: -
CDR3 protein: CASSLRRGGLAGENTGELFF
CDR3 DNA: TGTGCCAGCAGCTTAAGGAGGGGGGGACTAGCGGGGGAGAACACCGGGGAGCTGTTTTTT

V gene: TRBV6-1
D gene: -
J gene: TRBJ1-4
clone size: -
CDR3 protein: CASEGLTLTNEKLFF
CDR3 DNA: TGTGCCAGCGAGGGACTGACACTAACTAATGAAAAACTGTTTTTT

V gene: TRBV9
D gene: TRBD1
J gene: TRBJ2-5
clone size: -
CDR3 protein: CASSGTGVQETQYF
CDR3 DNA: TGTGCCAGCAGCGGGACAGGGGTTCAAGAGACCCAGTACTTC

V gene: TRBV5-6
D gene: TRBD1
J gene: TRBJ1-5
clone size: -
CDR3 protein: CASSFGQGGVSNQPQHF
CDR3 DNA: TGTGCCAGCAGCTTCGGACAGGGGGGGGTGAGCAATCAGCCCCAGCATTTT

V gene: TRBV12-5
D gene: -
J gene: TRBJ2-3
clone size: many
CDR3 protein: CASGLERDTQYF
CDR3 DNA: TGTGCTAGTGGTTTGGAGCGGGATACGCAGTATTTT

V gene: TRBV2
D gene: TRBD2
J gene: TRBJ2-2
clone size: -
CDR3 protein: CASKRLPKRGVLNTGELFF
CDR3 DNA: TGTGCCAGCAAGCGTCTACCGAAGCGGGGGGTCCTGAACACCGGGGAGCTGTTTTTT

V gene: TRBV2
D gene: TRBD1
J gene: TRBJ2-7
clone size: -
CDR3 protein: CASRNTGASYEQYF
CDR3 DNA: TGTGCCAGCAGAAACACAGGGGCCTCCTACGAGCAGTACTTC